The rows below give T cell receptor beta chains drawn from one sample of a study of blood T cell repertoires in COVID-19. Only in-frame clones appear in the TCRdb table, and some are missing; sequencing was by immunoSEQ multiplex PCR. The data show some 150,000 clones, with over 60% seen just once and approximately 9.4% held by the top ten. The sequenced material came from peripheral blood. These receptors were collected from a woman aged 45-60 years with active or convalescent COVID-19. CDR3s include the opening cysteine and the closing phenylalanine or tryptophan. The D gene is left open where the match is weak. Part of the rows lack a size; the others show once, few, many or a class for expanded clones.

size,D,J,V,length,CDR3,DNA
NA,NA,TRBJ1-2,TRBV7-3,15,CASSLIIQAYYGYTF,TGTGCCAGCAGCTTAATTATACAGGCCTACTATGGCTACACCTTC
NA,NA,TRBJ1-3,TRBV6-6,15,CASSYPGVTGNTIYF,TGTGCCAGCAGTTACCCAGGGGTAACGGGAAACACCATATATTTT
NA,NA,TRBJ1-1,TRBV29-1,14,CSVEGPRGGTEAFF,TGCAGCGTTGAGGGCCCCCGAGGGGGCACTGAAGCTTTCTTT
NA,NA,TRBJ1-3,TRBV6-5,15,CASSPRLSSGNTIYF,TGTGCCAGCAGTCCTCGACTGAGCTCTGGAAACACCATATATTTT
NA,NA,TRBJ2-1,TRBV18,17,CASSVLQGSSSYNEQFF,TGTGCCAGCTCAGTTTTACAGGGTTCGAGCTCCTACAATGAGCAGTTCTTC
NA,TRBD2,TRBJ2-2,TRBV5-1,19,CASSPEGTSGRKNTGELFF,TGCGCCAGCAGCCCCGAAGGGACTAGCGGGAGGAAGAACACCGGGGAGCTGTTTTTT
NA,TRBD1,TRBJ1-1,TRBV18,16,CASSPLMQGGGTEAFF,TGTGCCAGCTCACCACTGATGCAAGGGGGCGGAACTGAAGCTTTCTTT
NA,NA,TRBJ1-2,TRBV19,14,CASSMETGRYGYTF,TGTGCCAGTAGTATGGAAACAGGGAGATATGGCTACACCTTC
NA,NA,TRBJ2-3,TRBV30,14,CAWSPGHSTDTQYF,TGTGCCTGGAGCCCGGGACATAGCACAGATACGCAGTATTTT
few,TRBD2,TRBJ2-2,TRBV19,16,CASSISSGTVTGELFF,TGTGCCAGTAGTATCTCTAGCGGGACGGTCACCGGGGAGCTGTTTTTT
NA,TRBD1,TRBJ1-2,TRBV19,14,CASSKTGTGAGYTF,TGTGCCAGTAGTAAGACCGGGACAGGGGCTGGCTACACCTTC
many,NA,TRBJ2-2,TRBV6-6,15,CASSARGEKAGELFF,TGTGCCAGCAGTGCCAGGGGGGAGAAGGCCGGGGAGCTGTTTTTT
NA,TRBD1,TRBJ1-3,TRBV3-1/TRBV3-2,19,CASSQTPGQGSSAGNTIYF,TGTGCCAGCAGCCAGACCCCGGGACAGGGAAGTAGCGCTGGAAACACCATATATTTT
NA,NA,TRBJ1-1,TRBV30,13,CAWFPQRNTEAFF,TGTGCCTGGTTCCCACAGAGGAACACTGAAGCTTTCTTT
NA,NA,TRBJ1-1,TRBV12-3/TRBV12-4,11,CASSGRTEAFF,TGTGCCAGCAGCGGGAGGACTGAAGCTTTCTTT
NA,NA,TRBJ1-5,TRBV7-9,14,CASSFGRAGQPQHF,TGTGCCAGCAGCTTCGGCCGGGCGGGACAGCCCCAGCATTTT
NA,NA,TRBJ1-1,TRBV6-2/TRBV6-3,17,CASSYRPGRRVNTEAFF,TGTGCCAGCAGTTACAGGCCAGGGCGGAGGGTGAACACTGAAGCTTTCTTT
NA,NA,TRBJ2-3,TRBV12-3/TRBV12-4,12,CASSSGTDTQYF,TGTGCCAGCAGTTCGGGGACAGATACGCAGTATTTT
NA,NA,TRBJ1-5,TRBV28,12,CASRDSNQPQHF,TGTGCCAGCCGAGATAGCAATCAGCCCCAGCATTTT
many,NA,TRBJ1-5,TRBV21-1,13,CARRLTSNQPQHF,TGTGCCAGGCGGCTGACTAGCAATCAGCCCCAGCATTTT
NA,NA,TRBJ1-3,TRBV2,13,CASTDNSGNTIYF,TGTGCCAGCACGGACAACTCTGGAAACACCATATATTTT
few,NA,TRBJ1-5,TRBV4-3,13,CASSQDLNQPQHF,TGCGCCAGCAGCCAAGATCTGAATCAGCCCCAGCATTTT
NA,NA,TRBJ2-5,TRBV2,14,CASGRGLGEETQYF,TGTGCCAGCGGGCGGGGCCTTGGGGAAGAGACCCAGTACTTC
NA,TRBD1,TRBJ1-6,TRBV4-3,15,CASSQTGTAGSPLHF,TGCGCCAGCAGCCAAACCGGGACAGCTGGTTCACCCCTCCACTTT
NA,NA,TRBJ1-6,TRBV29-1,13,CSVEVLSGSPLHF,TGCAGCGTTGAGGTTTTAAGCGGGTCACCCCTCCACTTT
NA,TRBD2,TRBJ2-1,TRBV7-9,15,CASSLISSGSYEQFF,TGTGCCAGCAGCTTAATCTCTAGCGGGAGTTATGAGCAGTTCTTC
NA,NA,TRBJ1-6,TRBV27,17,CASSLRKGWTRNSPLHF,TGTGCCAGCAGTTTAAGGAAGGGGTGGACGAGGAATTCACCCCTCCACTTT
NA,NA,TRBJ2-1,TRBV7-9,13,CAGAGGSYNEQFF,TGTGCAGGTGCGGGTGGCTCCTACAATGAGCAGTTCTTC
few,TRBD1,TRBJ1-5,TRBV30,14,CAWSSGQGSQPQHF,TGTGCCTGGAGCTCCGGACAGGGCAGTCAGCCCCAGCATTTT